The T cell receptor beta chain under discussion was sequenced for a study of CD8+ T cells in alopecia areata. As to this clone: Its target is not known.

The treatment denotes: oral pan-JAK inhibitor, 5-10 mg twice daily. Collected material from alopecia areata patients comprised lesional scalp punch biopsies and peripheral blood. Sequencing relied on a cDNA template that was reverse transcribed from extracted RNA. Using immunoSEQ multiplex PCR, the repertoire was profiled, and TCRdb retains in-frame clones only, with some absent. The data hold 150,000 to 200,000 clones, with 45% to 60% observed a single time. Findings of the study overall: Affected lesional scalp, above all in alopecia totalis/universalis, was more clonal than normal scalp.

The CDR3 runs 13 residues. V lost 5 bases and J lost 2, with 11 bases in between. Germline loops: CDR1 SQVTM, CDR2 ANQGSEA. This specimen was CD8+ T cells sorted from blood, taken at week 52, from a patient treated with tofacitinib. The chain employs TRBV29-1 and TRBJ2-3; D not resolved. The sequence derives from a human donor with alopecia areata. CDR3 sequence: CSVLIGDTDTQYF. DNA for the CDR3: TGCAGCGTTCTAATCGGAGACACAGATACGCAGTATTTT.